The source of this T cell receptor (beta chain) is a study of OX40 agonist ivuxolimab in advanced cancers. As concerns this clone: The junction does not match germline at one end; this may be a read error.

Libraries were prepared by immunoSEQ multiplex PCR; TCRdb keeps only in-frame clonotypes and omits some of them. Of tens of thousands of clones in the sample, 85% were seen once. This TCR derives from an adult with an advanced solid tumor such as melanoma, head and neck, liver or kidney cancer. Sample: CD4+ or CD8+ T cells sorted from blood, taken in a trial of the OX40 agonist ivuxolimab.

CDR3 region: CASSFEQGRHTEAFF. Here the CDR3 DNA reads TGTGCCAGCAGCTTTGAACAGGGGCGTCACACTGAAGCTTTCTTT. The chain has TRBV5-1 and TRBJ1-1, with 7 bases matching TRBD1. This CDR3 contains 15 residues. From germline, CDR1 is SGHRS and CDR2 YFSETQ.